The 21 T cell receptor beta chains below come from one sample, sequenced in a study of T cells in Graves' hyperthyroidism and ophthalmopathy. The investigators amplified TCR beta CDR3 regions from RNA transcripts. The primer set for the first-round RT-PCR of the TCR CDR3 was HTBI. Via MiXCR, TCRdb re-called the multiplex PCR reads, giving one row per CDR3 protein. The table lists about 600,000 distinct CDR3 sequences, around 16% of them singletons. Source material: blood. These receptors all come from a woman between 40 and 50 years old with Graves' ophthalmopathy.

This clonotype occurred many times. The CDR3 is CASSPGKDYGYTF. The CDR3 nucleotides are TGTGCCAGCTCACCAGGGAAGGACTATGGCTACACCTTC. The chain recombines TRBV18 with TRBJ1-2; D call uncertain. V was cut by 2 bases and J by 3 bases, with 7 bases left in between. Germline values: CDR1 KGHSH, CDR2 LQKENI. This CDR3 contains 13 residues.

The V and J genes are TRBV10-3 and TRBJ2-1; 8 bases match TRBD2. Trimming removed 7 bases from V and 5 bases from J; junction bases left unmatched: 7. Germline loops: CDR1 ENHRY, CDR2 SYGVKD. The CDR3 is 14 residues long. The CDR3 sequence: CAIKPSGLDNEQFF. In nucleotides, the CDR3 is TGTGCCATCAAACCTAGCGGGCTCGACAATGAGCAGTTCTTC.

The gene calls are TRBV7-9 and TRBJ2-2; D may be TRBD1 or TRBD2 (5 bases each). The V gene lost 4 bases and the J gene lost 8 bases, with 17 bases spanning the gap. Per the germline V gene, CDR1 is SEHNR and CDR2 is FQNEAQ (reference sequence). This CDR3 is 15 amino acids long. CDR3 sequence reads: CASSWDPSAGGELFF. CDR3 DNA sequence: TGTGCCAGCAGCTGGGACCCCTCCGCGGGTGGGGAGCTGTTTTTT.

The rearrangement joins TRBV11-1 to TRBJ2-3; TRBD1 matches 12 bases. Germline V gene lookup returns CDR1 SGHAT and CDR2 FQDESV (reference sequence). Trimming removed 8 bases from V and 7 bases from J; junction bases left unmatched: 7. The CDR3 covers 14 residues. CDR3: CASLPGQGANTQYF. The CDR3 DNA sequence: TGTGCCAGCCTCCCGGGACAGGGGGCTAATACGCAGTATTTT.

CDR3 amino acids: CASSLALEGRGHEQFF. CDR3 coding DNA: TGTGCCAGCAGCTTAGCGCTGGAGGGCAGGGGTCATGAGCAGTTCTTC. V gene TRBV7-2 combines with J gene TRBJ2-1; D possibly matches TRBD1 or TRBD2 (6 bases each). The CDR3 totals 16 residues. CDR1 and CDR2 (germline): SGHTA, FQGNSA. V was shortened by 0 bases and J by 8 bases, with 17 bases between the two germline ends.

This clonotype has a count of ten or more. The chain employs TRBV5-1 and TRBJ1-4; a weak D match, TRBD1 (5 bases). The germline V gene has CDR1 SGHRS and CDR2 YFSETQ. The CDR3 sequence is 14 residues long. The V end was cut by 1 base, the J end by 7 bases, with 11 bases between. The CDR3 coding sequence is TGCGCCAGCAGCTTGACGCAGGGCGGTGAAAAACTGTTTTTT. It is translated as CASSLTQGGEKLFF.

This clonotype was seen only a few times. The V call is TRBV2, the J call TRBJ2-1; TRBD2 aligns across 7 bases. Germline V gene lookup returns CDR1 SNHLY and CDR2 FYNNEI. V lost 6 bases and J lost 8; bases outside the gene matches: 25. The CDR3 consists of 19 residues. Here the CDR3 reads CASRALGRGGRERRDEQFF. DNA of the CDR3: TGTGCCAGCAGAGCTCTTGGGCGGGGCGGGCGGGAGCGTAGGGATGAGCAGTTCTTC.

This clonotype was detected ten times or more. This chain connects TRBV18 to TRBJ2-1, with 10 bases lining up with TRBD2. The germline gives CDR1 KGHSH, CDR2 LQKENI. V lost 1 base and J lost 7; bases outside the gene matches: 7. The CDR3 spans 16 residues. The DNA of the CDR3 is TGTGCCAGCTCACCACGAGCGGGGGGGGGCCGTAATGAGCAGTTCTTC. Translation: CASSPRAGGGRNEQFF.

The chain employs TRBV20-1 and TRBJ1-2, with a tentative D call TRBD1 (5 bases). Germline assignment: CDR1 DFQATT and CDR2 SNEGSKA (reference sequence). V lost 5 bases and J 4 bases, leaving 14 bases between the germline ends. The CDR3 runs 13 residues. DNA of the CDR3: TGCAGTGCTGGAAGACAGCAGCTCTATGGCTACACCTTC. This gives the protein CSAGRQQLYGYTF.

This clonotype was counted between two and nine times. The chain is built from TRBV11-1 and TRBJ2-3; no definite D call. V lost 4 bases to trimming and J lost 3 bases, with 11 bases between them. The germline V gene encodes CDR1 SGHAT and CDR2 FQDESV (reference sequence). The CDR3 is 14 residues long. The CDR3 nucleotides read TGTGCCAGCAGCTATTCTTACGCAACAGATACGCAGTATTTT. It yields the protein CASSYSYATDTQYF.

Ten or more counts support this clonotype. The CDR3 region has the DNA TGTGCCAGCAGCCCTCGGGGGGAGAGGAAAACTGAAGCTTTCTTT. It specifies CASSPRGERKTEAFF. J is TRBJ1-1 and V is TRBV27, with D possibly matching TRBD1 (5 bases). The V and J ends lost 6 bases and 5 bases respectively, with 19 bases between them. Germline V gives CDR1 MNHEY, CDR2 SMNVEV (reference sequence). The CDR3 is 15 residues long.

The chain couples TRBV25-1 to TRBJ1-6; D ambiguous. V lost 6 bases and J 9 bases, leaving 18 bases between the germline ends. Per germline, CDR1 MGHDK and CDR2 SYGVNS. The CDR3 totals 15 residues. The CDR3 DNA reads TGTGCCAGCAGCCCCCAGCAGGAGGTCGGTTCACCCCTCCACTTT. Translating gives CASSPQQEVGSPLHF.

In its sample, this clonotype was seen once. A single base separates this from a much larger clone, so it may be a read error. The missing conserved phenylalanine or tryptophan at the end of this CDR3 makes a read error likely. The J gene is TRBJ2-5, the V gene TRBV18; D unclear. Deletions cut 3 bases from V and 5 bases from J, with 10 bases between. Germline values: CDR1 KGHSH, CDR2 LQKENI. There are 13 residues in the CDR3. The CDR3 nucleotides are TGTGCCAGCTCACCGCGGTATGAGGAGACCCAGTACCTC. This translates into CASSPRYEETQYL.

This clonotype has a handful of counts. J is TRBJ1-1 and V is TRBV3-1, with TRBD1 matching 8 bases. CDR3 length: 15 amino acids. Germline V CDR1 and CDR2: LGHDT, YNNKEL (reference sequence). Trimming removed 7 bases from V and 3 bases from J; junction bases left unmatched: 10. Here the CDR3 reads CASTQGQGAYTEAFF. The CDR3 nucleotides read TGTGCCAGCACGCAGGGGCAGGGGGCTTACACTGAAGCTTTCTTT.

This sequence joins TRBV29-1 and TRBJ2-1; D is perhaps TRBD2 (6 bases). The CDR3 is made up of 13 amino acids. V shed 4 bases and J shed 6 bases, with 13 bases lying between them. The V gene's germline CDR1 is SQVTM and CDR2 ANQGSEA. CDR3 region: CSVALGTFNEQFF. The CDR3, as DNA: TGCAGCGTTGCCCTCGGGACTTTCAATGAGCAGTTCTTC.

This clonotype was found many times. The chain links TRBV6-1 to TRBJ1-1; 9 bases are a match to TRBD1. This CDR3 is 15 amino acids long. V was pared by 5 bases and J by 3 bases, with 7 bases of the junction left unmatched. Germline V gives CDR1 MNHNS, CDR2 SASEGT. For the CDR3, the DNA is TGTGCCAGCAGTTTGGGGGACAGGGCTCACACTGAAGCTTTCTTT. Its translation is CASSLGDRAHTEAFF.

This clonotype was recorded many times. This rearrangement joins TRBV6-1 to TRBJ2-5, with 8 bases that match TRBD2. The germline V gene encodes CDR1 MNHNS and CDR2 SASEGT. This CDR3 comprises 13 residues. V was pared by 9 bases and J by 3 bases, with 6 bases of the junction left unmatched. The CDR3 DNA follows: TGTGCCAGATGGTGCGGGAGGAAAGAGACCCAGTACTTC. This encodes CARWCGRKETQYF.

This clonotype was found many times. Here the CDR3 reads CASSDGNTPSYEQYF. The DNA of the CDR3 is TGTGCCAGCAGTGACGGGAATACCCCCTCCTACGAGCAGTACTTC. The rearrangement uses TRBV6-1 and TRBJ2-7; a possible D gene is TRBD2 (5 bases). From germline, CDR1 is MNHNS and CDR2 SASEGT. The CDR3 totals 15 residues. V gave up 3 bases and J gave up 0 bases, with 12 bases separating them.

This clonotype appeared a few times. V is TRBV10-3 and J is TRBJ2-1, with D possibly called TRBD1 or TRBD2 (5 bases each). The CDR3 is 14 amino acids. Looked up from germline, CDR1 is ENHRY and CDR2 is SYGVKD. The germline V and J ends were trimmed by 6 bases and 9 bases, with 18 bases remaining between them. The CDR3 protein is CAISSGTTHGEQFF. The CDR3 DNA reads TGTGCCATCAGCTCCGGGACCACACACGGTGAGCAGTTCTTC.

This clonotype has at least ten counts. The rearrangement joins TRBV10-3 to TRBJ2-5; 10 bases are a match to TRBD1. Germline lookup yields CDR1 ENHRY and CDR2 SYGVKD. The junction had 3 bases not matched to a gene; V was cut back by 8 bases and J by 3 bases. The CDR3 length is 13 residues. Here the CDR3 DNA reads TGTGCCATCGGACAGGGGGGGGAAGAGACCCAGTACTTC. It specifies CAIGQGGEETQYF.

The chain uses TRBV18 and TRBJ2-3, with 7 bases aligning to TRBD2. V lost 0 bases and J lost 0; bases outside the gene matches: 6. The CDR3 extends over 17 amino acids. Looked up from germline, CDR1 is KGHSH and CDR2 is LQKENI. This CDR3 is CASSPPAGSGSTDTQYF. CDR3 sequence (DNA): TGTGCCAGCTCACCACCGGCTGGTAGCGGGAGCACAGATACGCAGTATTTT. Full variable domain (rest looked up from reference TRBV18 and TRBJ2-3): NAGVMQNPRHLVRRRGQEARLRCSPMKGHSHVYWYRQLPEEGLKFMVYLQKENIIDESGMPKERFSAEFPKEGPSILRIQQVVRGDSAAYFCASSPPAGSGSTDTQYFGPGTRLTVL.